This TCR beta chain was sequenced in a study of OX40 agonist ivuxolimab in advanced cancers. In the study overall: Ivuxolimab was an agonistic, fully human IgG2 monoclonal antibody directed against OX40 (CD134), a costimulatory receptor. Intravenous ivuxolimab was administered to patients every 2 weeks at six dose levels: 0.01, 0.1, 0.3, 1.5, 3 and 10 mg/kg. Of the 50 to 55 patients in dose escalation, some 20 had hepatocellular carcinoma, some 15 had melanoma, 9 had renal cell carcinoma and 9 had head and neck cancer. In the dose-escalation cohort, approximately 82% of patients were male, and the mean age was around 60 years, with a range of roughly 20 to 85. Patients were allowed to have had prior anti-PD-1, anti-PD-L1 or anti-CTLA-4 therapy, and approximately 39% of the dose-escalation patients had been treated with checkpoint inhibitors. Partial responses were achieved by three dose-escalation patients, of whom one had hepatocellular carcinoma and two had cutaneous melanoma. The purpose of peripheral TCRbeta sequencing was to test whether ivuxolimab changed TCR sequence diversity and led to clonal T-cell expansion. The paper covers the monotherapy dose-escalation part of the phase I ivuxolimab trial, which included N ≈ 50 patients. The investigation overall reported the following: At doses from 0.1 to 3.0 mg/kg, clonal expansion was seen in both CD4+ and CD8+ blood T cells between baseline and week 6. Low levels of normalized T-cell clonal expansion were also shown by some nonresponding patients. The antigen specificity of the clonally expanded peripheral T cells was not determined. In the 0.1-3.0 mg/kg groups, partial responders had among the lowest normalized peripheral clonal expansion, particularly in CD8+ T cells. After ivuxolimab, expanded clones were on average more numerous among CD8+ T cells than among CD4+ T cells.

For sequencing of the TCRbeta CDR3 region, genomic DNA was extracted from the sorted cells. The immunoSEQ Assay was used to sequence the TCRbeta CDR3 regions. Held by TCRdb, this immuneACCESS table contains in-frame sequences only and omits some clones. Under half of the omission traces to an unresolved V gene where checked; the cause of the rest is unknown. The table for this sample lists tens of thousands of clones; 88% of them were counted only once. The top ten clones comprise around 0.3% of the sample. Patients with autoimmune disease history or receiving systemic immunosuppression were excluded from the trial. Peripheral blood for TCR sequencing was collected from all dose cohorts at baseline, on cycle 4 day 1, and on cycle 7 day 1. The samples were drawn from a first-in-human, open-label, multicenter phase I dose-escalation trial of ivuxolimab. Adults with locally advanced or metastatic head and neck squamous cell, hepatocellular, melanoma or renal cell carcinoma were enrolled in the trial. CD4+ and CD8+ T cells were sorted separately from peripheral blood before TCR sequencing.

From cysteine to phenylalanine, the CDR3 is 17 amino acids long. CDR3 DNA is the only sequence kept; it has 51 bases, read in frame from the first base. V trim: 4 bases; J trim: 1 base; unmatched bases: 10. As encoded in the germline V gene, CDR1 is SGHRS while CDR2 is YFSETQ. Worth noting for this clone: It has no known antigen specificity. The input lacks base qualities; no much larger clone sits a single base away.

Recombination linked TRBV5-1 to TRBJ2-5, with 10 bases aligning to TRBD2. Sequences were derived from CD4+ or CD8+ T cells sorted from blood, sampled in a trial of the OX40 agonist ivuxolimab. This TCR came from an adult with an advanced solid tumor such as melanoma, head and neck, liver or kidney cancer. The CDR3 has the sequence CASSIGLSGGIQETQYF. The DNA reads as follows: TGCGCCAGCAGCATCGGACTTAGCGGGGGGATCCAAGAGACCCAGTACTTC.